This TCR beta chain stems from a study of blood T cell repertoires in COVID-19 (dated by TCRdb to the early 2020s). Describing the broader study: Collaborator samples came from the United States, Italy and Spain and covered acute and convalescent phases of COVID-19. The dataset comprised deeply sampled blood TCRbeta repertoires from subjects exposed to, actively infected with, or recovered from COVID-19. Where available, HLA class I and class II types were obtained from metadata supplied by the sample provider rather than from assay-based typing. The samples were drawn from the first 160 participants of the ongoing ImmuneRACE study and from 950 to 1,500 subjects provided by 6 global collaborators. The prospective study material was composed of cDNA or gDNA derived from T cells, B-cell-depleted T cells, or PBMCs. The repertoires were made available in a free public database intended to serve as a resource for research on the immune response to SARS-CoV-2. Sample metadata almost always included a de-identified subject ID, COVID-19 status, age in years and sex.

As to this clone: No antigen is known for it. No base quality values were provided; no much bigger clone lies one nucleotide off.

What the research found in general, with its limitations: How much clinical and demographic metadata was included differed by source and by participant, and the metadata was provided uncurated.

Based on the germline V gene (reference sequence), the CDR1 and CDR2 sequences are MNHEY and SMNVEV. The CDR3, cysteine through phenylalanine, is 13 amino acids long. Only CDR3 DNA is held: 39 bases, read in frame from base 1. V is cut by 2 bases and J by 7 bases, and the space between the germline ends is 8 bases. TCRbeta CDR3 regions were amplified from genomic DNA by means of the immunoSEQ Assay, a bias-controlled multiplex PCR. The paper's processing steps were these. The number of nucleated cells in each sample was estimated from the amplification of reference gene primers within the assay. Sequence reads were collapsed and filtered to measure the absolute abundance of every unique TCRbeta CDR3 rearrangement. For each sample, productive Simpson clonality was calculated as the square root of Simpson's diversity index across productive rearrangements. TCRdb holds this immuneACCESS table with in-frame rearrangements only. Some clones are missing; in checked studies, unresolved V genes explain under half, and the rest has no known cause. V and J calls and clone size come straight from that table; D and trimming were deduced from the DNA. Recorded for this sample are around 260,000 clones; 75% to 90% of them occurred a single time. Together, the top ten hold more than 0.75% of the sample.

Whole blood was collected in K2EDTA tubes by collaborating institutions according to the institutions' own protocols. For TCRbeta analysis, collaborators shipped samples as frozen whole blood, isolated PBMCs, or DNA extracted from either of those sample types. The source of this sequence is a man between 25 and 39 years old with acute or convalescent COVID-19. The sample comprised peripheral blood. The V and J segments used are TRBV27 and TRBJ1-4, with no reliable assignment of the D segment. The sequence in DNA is TGTGCCAGCAGTTTAATCCCGGGTGAAAAACTGTTTTTT. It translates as CASSLIPGEKLFF.